This TCR beta chain was identified during a study of T-cell reconstitution after alpha-beta-depleted transplantation in children. The library targeted TCRbeta and was prepared with unique molecular identifiers. TCRdb recomputed calls from the PCR reads with MiXCR, one row per CDR3 protein. This table has around 600,000 distinct CDR3 sequences, approximately 15% appearing once. CDR1 is SGHRS and CDR2 is YFSETQ in the germline V gene. With 0 bases clipped from V and 13 bases from J, the junction kept 14 bases outside the gene matches. The CDR3 is made up of 16 amino acids. Sequenced here: PBMCs from the stem cell graft donor, sampled from the stem cell graft. The sequence derives from a human donor who donated a stem cell graft to a child with acute myeloid leukemia. V usage is TRBV5-1 and J usage is TRBJ2-1; TRBD1 aligns across 9 bases. The CDR3 reads CASSLGGRQGENSQFF. The CDR3 DNA reads TGCGCCAGCAGCTTGGGAGGAAGACAGGGGGAGAATAGTCAGTTCTTC.